The 14 T cell receptor beta chains listed next were all sequenced from one sample in a study of T cells after yellow fever vaccination. TCRdb ran MiXCR on the 5' RACE reads and lists one entry per CDR3 protein. The table records about 330,000 distinct CDR3 sequences, about 6.9% of them present only once. The sample here was PBMCs, taken approximately 47 days after the first yellow fever vaccination. These receptor sequences come from a man aged 18 to 35 who received the YFV17D yellow fever vaccine.

This clonotype occurred many times. The chain is built from TRBV6-1 and TRBJ1-2; weak D call: TRBD1 (6 bases). V was clipped by 6 bases and J by 1 base, with 9 bases between them. Germline V gene sequence: CDR1 MNHNS, CDR2 SASEGT. The CDR3 covers 13 residues. CDR3: CASRPQGNYGYTF. DNA of the CDR3: TGTGCCAGCAGGCCACAGGGTAACTATGGCTACACCTTC.

This sequence joins TRBV13 and TRBJ2-7; TRBD1 is a possible D gene (6 bases). The CDR3 contains 14 residues. From germline, CDR1 is PRHDT and CDR2 FYEKMQ (reference sequence). Trimming shortened V by 4 bases and J by 6 bases, and 16 bases separated the two germline ends. The CDR3 region has the DNA TGTGCCAGCAGCTCCCCCCAGGGGATTCGCGAGCAGTACTTC. Translation gives CASSSPQGIREQYF.

The rearrangement uses TRBV28 and TRBJ2-2; no clear D gene. Germline V gene sequence: CDR1 MDHEN, CDR2 SYDVKM. Trimming took off 1 base at V and 1 base at J, with 4 bases between the two ends. This CDR3 has 14 amino acids. The CDR3 nucleotides are TGTGCCAGCAGTTTATCCTGGAACACCGGGGAGCTGTTTTTT. It translates to CASSLSWNTGELFF.

This clonotype was observed many times. The CDR3 is CASSFREGAFF. The CDR3 DNA follows: TGTGCCAGCAGTTTCCGGGAGGGGGCTTTCTTT. This chain joins TRBV28 and TRBJ1-1; D perhaps matches TRBD1 (5 bases). The CDR3 has 11 residues. Between the trimmed V and J ends, which lost 3 bases and 11 bases, there was a span of 10 bases. The germline gives CDR1 MDHEN, CDR2 SYDVKM.

This clonotype has just a few counts. The chain joins TRBV6-2 or TRBV6-3 to TRBJ1-6; D call uncertain. Germline CDR1 and CDR2: MNHEY and SVGEGT. This CDR3 has 15 amino acids. Trimming took 6 bases from V and 9 from J, leaving 18 bases between them. CDR3 in DNA: TGTGCCAGCAGCCCCTCCGGCAGTAGGAGTTCACCCCTCCACTTT. Protein product: CASSPSGSRSSPLHF.

In its sample, this clonotype was seen a few times. The chain couples TRBV5-1 to TRBJ1-1, with D perhaps TRBD1 (5 bases). The germline V and J ends were trimmed by 4 bases and 5 bases, with 15 bases remaining between them. Germline V gene sequence: CDR1 SGHRS, CDR2 YFSETQ. CDR3 size: 14 residues. In DNA, the CDR3 is TGCGCCAGCAGCCCGCTGACAGTTCAAACTGAAGCTTTCTTT. As protein: CASSPLTVQTEAFF. Full variable domain (rest looked up from reference TRBV5-1 and TRBJ1-1): KAGVTQTPRYLIKTRGQQVTLSCSPISGHRSVSWYQQTPGQGLQFLFEYFSETQRNKGNFPGRFSGRQFSNSRSEMNVSTLELGDSALYLCASSPLTVQTEAFFGQGTRLTVV.

V usage is TRBV5-1 and J usage is TRBJ2-1; TRBD2 aligns across 10 bases. Looked up from germline, CDR1 is SGHRS and CDR2 is YFSETQ. J lost 8 bases, V lost 3 bases, and 11 bases had no gene match. The CDR3 totals 16 residues. CDR3 amino acids: CASSSSSGGGSYEQFF. The CDR3 DNA is TGCGCCAGCAGCTCCTCAAGCGGGGGGGGAAGCTATGAGCAGTTCTTC.

V gene TRBV27 combines with J gene TRBJ2-1, with 10 bases lining up with TRBD2. This CDR3 comprises 16 residues. V lost 5 bases and J lost 2; bases outside the gene matches: 6. The germline gives CDR1 MNHEY, CDR2 SMNVEV (reference sequence). CDR3 amino acids: CASSPEAGGPYNEQFF. CDR3 bases: TGTGCCAGCAGTCCTGAAGCGGGGGGGCCCTACAATGAGCAGTTCTTC.

In its sample, this clonotype was seen a few times. The genes are TRBV12-3 or TRBV12-4 and TRBJ2-2, with unresolved D. The V and J ends lost 3 bases and 3 bases respectively, with 11 bases between them. This CDR3 has 15 amino acids. CDR3 sequence: CASSFRRLDTGELFF. CDR3 bases: TGTGCCAGCAGTTTCCGGCGGCTAGACACCGGGGAGCTGTTTTTT.

This clonotype showed up many times. The V call is TRBV7-2, the J call TRBJ1-1, with D possibly being TRBD1 (5 bases). V lost 5 bases, J lost 3 bases, and 10 bases lay in between. Germline values: CDR1 SGHTA, CDR2 FQGNSA. The CDR3 runs to 13 residues. The CDR3 region has the DNA TGTGCCAGCAGCAGACAAGGGGACACTGAAGCTTTCTTT. Translated, it gives CASSRQGDTEAFF.

The DNA for the CDR3 is TGTGCCAGCAGCCGAACAGGGGGCCGCAATCAGCCCCAGCATTTT. Protein: CASSRTGGRNQPQHF. The chain carries TRBV6-1 and TRBJ1-5, with 9 bases matching TRBD1. From germline, CDR1 is MNHNS and CDR2 SASEGT. The CDR3 spans 15 residues. V lost 6 bases and J lost 2; bases outside the gene matches: 5.

The chain employs TRBV7-2 and TRBJ1-2; TRBD1 matches 8 bases. V lost 7 bases to trimming and J lost 6 bases; unmatched junction nucleotides: 10. CDR1 SGHTA and CDR2 FQGNSA come from the germline V gene. CDR3 length equals 14 residues. The CDR3 reads CASTTGDRPHGYTF. As DNA, the CDR3 is TGTGCCAGCACCACGGGGGACAGGCCTCATGGCTACACCTTC.

DNA for the CDR3: TGTGCCAGCATCCTGGGGGCTTTCAATGAGCAGTTCTTC. It translates to CASILGAFNEQFF. The chain couples TRBV7-2 to TRBJ2-1; possible D gene TRBD1, 6 bases. Germline V gives CDR1 SGHTA, CDR2 FQGNSA. The germline V and J ends were trimmed by 7 bases and 6 bases, with 13 bases remaining between them. The length of the CDR3 is 13 residues.

This clonotype was detected only a few times. This chain links TRBV7-9 with TRBJ2-7, with TRBD2 identical over 7 bases. The CDR3 has 13 amino acids. V gave up 2 bases and J gave up 5 bases; unmatched junction bases: 3. Germline lookup yields CDR1 SEHNR and CDR2 FQNEAQ (reference sequence). CDR3 DNA: TGTGCCAGCAGCTTAAGGGACTATCACGAGCAGTACTTC. Translating gives CASSLRDYHEQYF.